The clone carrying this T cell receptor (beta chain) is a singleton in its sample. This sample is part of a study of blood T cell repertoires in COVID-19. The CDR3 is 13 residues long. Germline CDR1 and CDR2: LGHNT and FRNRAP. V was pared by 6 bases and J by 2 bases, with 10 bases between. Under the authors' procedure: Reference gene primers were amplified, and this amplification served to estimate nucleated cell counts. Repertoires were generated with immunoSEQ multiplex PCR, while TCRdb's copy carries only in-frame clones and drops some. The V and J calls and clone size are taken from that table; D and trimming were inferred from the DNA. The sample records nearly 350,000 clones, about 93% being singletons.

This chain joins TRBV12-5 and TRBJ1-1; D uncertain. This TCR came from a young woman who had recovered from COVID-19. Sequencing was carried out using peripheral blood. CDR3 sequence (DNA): TGTGCTAGTGGCCCCTCTGTAAACACTGAAGCTTTCTTT. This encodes CASGPSVNTEAFF.